Below, 23 T cell receptor beta chains from the same sample are listed, as sequenced in a study of beta chain features in type 1 diabetes. Overall study results and limits: TCRB CDR3 length was moderately but significantly reduced in all four CD4+ subsets of Type 1 diabetes patients.

TCRB transcripts that were expressed got sequenced, as all of the isolated RNA had been reverse transcribed. Assay: immunoSEQ multiplex PCR; the TCRdb copy retains only in-frame clones and omits some. Among over 200,000 clones listed, approximately 10% were seen once. Antigens of these TCRs are unknown. The sample consisted of naive CD4+ T cells from blood. These receptors all come from a young man with type 1 diabetes.

This chain uses TRBV5-1 with TRBJ2-5, with TRBD1 matching over 10 bases. Germline assignment: CDR1 SGHRS and CDR2 YFSETQ. There are 14 residues in the CDR3. The junction had 3 bases not matched to a gene; V was cut back by 4 bases and J by 3 bases. CDR3 in DNA: TGCGCCAGCAGCCCCGGACAGGGGGAAGAGACCCAGTACTTC. Encoded protein: CASSPGQGEETQYF.

The V call is TRBV6-1, the J call TRBJ1-6, with 7 bases matching TRBD1. V gave up 4 bases and J gave up 9 bases; unmatched junction bases: 9. The CDR3 sequence is 15 residues long. Germline CDR1 is MNHNS and CDR2 is SASEGT. DNA for the CDR3: TGTGCCAGCAGTGTACAGGGGAGGTCGGGTTCACCCCTCCACTTT. Translated: CASSVQGRSGSPLHF.

The chain joins TRBV11-2 to TRBJ2-7; 7 nucleotides agree with TRBD2. Germline V gene data show CDR1 as SGHAT and CDR2 as FQNNGV. The CDR3 is made up of 16 amino acids. Trimming took 6 bases from V and 7 from J; bases not matched to a gene: 18. Here the CDR3 reads CASSRAVGLPGGEQYF. Written as DNA, the CDR3 is TGTGCCAGCAGTCGAGCAGTGGGACTACCCGGGGGGGAGCAGTACTTC.

This chain uses TRBV29-1 with TRBJ1-1; 10 positions match TRBD1. CDR3 size: 13 residues. CDR1 and CDR2 from the germline V gene are SQVTM and ANQGSEA. Trimming took 6 bases from V and 6 from J; bases not matched to a gene: 7. The CDR3 sequence: CSVGGQGIAEAFF. CDR3 in DNA: TGCAGCGTGGGGGGACAGGGGATCGCTGAAGCTTTCTTT. The variable domain in full, with the rest retrieved from reference TRBV29-1 and TRBJ1-1, is SAVISQKPSRDICQRGTSLTIQCQVDSQVTMMFWYRQQPGQSLTLIATANQGSEATYESGFVIDKFPISRPNLTFSTLTVSNMSPEDSSIYLCSVGGQGIAEAFFGQGTRLTVV.

The sample holds a few counts of this clone. This sequence joins TRBV9 and TRBJ1-2; possibly TRBD1 for D (6 bases). The V and J ends lost 0 bases and 3 bases respectively, with 12 bases between them. The CDR3 spans 15 residues. Germline V gene sequence: CDR1 SGDLS, CDR2 YYNGEE. Here the CDR3 reads CASSVDYWTDYGYTF. The CDR3 bases are TGTGCCAGCAGCGTAGATTATTGGACAGACTATGGCTACACCTTC.

The chain uses TRBV28 and TRBJ2-3; D is perhaps TRBD2 (6 bases). The CDR3 contains 16 residues. Deletions cut 5 bases from V and 2 bases from J, with 17 bases between. The V gene's germline CDR1 is MDHEN and CDR2 SYDVKM. The CDR3 DNA sequence: TGTGCCAGCAGTCCGGGTGAGGCGGGGACCACAGATACGCAGTATTTT. Its translation: CASSPGEAGTTDTQYF.

The table lists this clone with a few counts. This rearrangement joins TRBV9 to TRBJ1-5; D gene unclear. Germline V lookup: CDR1 SGDLS, CDR2 YYNGEE. The germline V and J ends were trimmed by 1 base and 0 bases, with 11 bases remaining between them. The CDR3 loop spans 16 amino acids. CDR3 in amino acids: CASSVSSDVSNQPQHF. The CDR3 bases are TGTGCCAGCAGCGTATCCAGTGATGTTAGCAATCAGCCCCAGCATTTT.

This clone was observed a handful of times. The chain joins TRBV7-2 to TRBJ1-5; D may be TRBD1 (6 bases). V lost 2 bases, J lost 7 bases, and 15 bases lay in between. CDR1 is SGHTA, CDR2 FQGNSA, per germline. The CDR3 runs 15 residues. The CDR3 region is CASSLWSGVGQPQHF. The DNA for the CDR3 is TGTGCCAGCAGCTTATGGTCAGGGGTAGGACAGCCCCAGCATTTT.

The CDR3 DNA reads TGCGCCAGCAGTATAGAGAAGGGGGTGAGGAACGAGCAGTACTTC. Protein product: CASSIEKGVRNEQYF. The J gene is TRBJ2-7, the V gene TRBV4-1; D may be TRBD1 (6 bases). The CDR3 has 15 amino acids. Germline V gives CDR1 MGHRA, CDR2 YSYEKL. Trimming pared 6 bases from V and 5 bases from J, leaving 20 bases between.

The chain is built from TRBV6-1 and TRBJ1-5, with TRBD1 matching over 9 bases. CDR3 size: 14 residues. Germline CDR1 MNHNS, CDR2 SASEGT. The J segment lost 4 bases and the V segment lost 4 bases, leaving 2 bases of the junction unmatched. The CDR3 is CASSGGTGNQPQHF. The CDR3 DNA follows: TGTGCCAGCAGTGGGGGGACAGGGAATCAGCCCCAGCATTTT.

This clone was found a few times. The rearrangement links TRBV5-6 to TRBJ1-1; no firm D call. The CDR3 is 12 amino acids. The germline V and J ends were trimmed by 0 bases and 8 bases, with 8 bases remaining between them. CDR1 SGHDT and CDR2 YYEEEE come from the germline V gene. In DNA, the CDR3 is TGTGCCAGCAGCTTGGTAGGAGTCGAAGCTTTCTTT. Its protein product is CASSLVGVEAFF.

In this sample, this clone turned up a few times. The chain has TRBV5-6 and TRBJ2-1; 8 bases are a match to TRBD1. The CDR3 is 15 residues long. V lost 0 bases and J lost 7; bases outside the gene matches: 6. The germline CDR1 and CDR2 sequences are SGHDT and YYEEEE. Here the CDR3 reads CASSLAWTGPNEQFF. Here the CDR3 DNA reads TGTGCCAGCAGCTTGGCGTGGACAGGGCCAAATGAGCAGTTCTTC.

This clone was counted a few times. The genes are TRBV7-3 and TRBJ1-2; 8 nucleotides match TRBD1. The J segment lost 8 bases and the V segment lost 5 bases, leaving 7 bases of the junction unmatched. Looked up from germline, CDR1 is SGHTA and CDR2 is FQGTGA. This CDR3 has 13 residues. As DNA, the CDR3 is TGTGCCAGCAGCCGAGACAGGGGCGGAGGCTACACCTTC. Translated: CASSRDRGGGYTF.

This clone was picked up a small number of times. This sequence joins TRBV6-1 and TRBJ2-3; D is unresolved. Deletions cut 3 bases from V and 1 base from J, with 5 bases between. CDR1 and CDR2 from the germline V gene are MNHNS and SASEGT. CDR3 size: 13 residues. CDR3 amino acids: CASSDPGTDTQYF. The CDR3 nucleotides read TGTGCCAGCAGTGACCCGGGCACAGATACGCAGTATTTT.

The chain recombines TRBV7-9 with TRBJ1-2; 7 nucleotides match TRBD1. CDR1 SEHNR and CDR2 FQNEAQ come from the germline V gene (reference sequence). Unmatched junction bases numbered 8, after V lost 1 base and J lost 12 bases. CDR3 length equals 13 residues. CDR3 bases: TGTGCCAGCAGCTTAGTCGAAACAGGGGAGGACACCTTC. Its translation: CASSLVETGEDTF.

The chain has TRBV7-9 and TRBJ2-1; 10 bases align to TRBD2. The V gene's germline CDR1 is SEHNR and CDR2 FQNEAQ (reference sequence). CDR3 length: 14 residues. The junction had 3 bases not matched to a gene; V was cut back by 1 base and J by 9 bases. As DNA, the CDR3 is TGTGCCAGCAGCTTAGTCGGACTAGCGGCTGAGCAGTTCTTC. Protein: CASSLVGLAAEQFF.

There are a few counts of this clone. The rearrangement uses TRBV5-6 and TRBJ2-3, with D tentatively TRBD1 (6 bases). This CDR3 region has 13 residues. V was clipped by 4 bases and J by 14 bases, with 20 bases between them. Germline V gives CDR1 SGHDT, CDR2 YYEEEE. The DNA for the CDR3 is TGTGCCAGCAGCACCTCGGACAGCCGGGCGTCGTATTTT. It translates to CASSTSDSRASYF.

This clone has more than one count but fewer than ten. The CDR3 DNA is TGCGCCAGCAGCCTTTTAGCGGGGACTAGCACAGATACGCAGTATTTT. Translating gives CASSLLAGTSTDTQYF. The rearrangement links TRBV4-3 to TRBJ2-3; TRBD2 matches at 8 bases. V dropped 4 bases and J dropped 0; count of bases not matched to a gene: 6. CDR3 length equals 16 residues. Germline V gene data show CDR1 as LGHNA and CDR2 as YSLEER.

This clone turned up a few times. In the same sample, other DNA sequences code for this CDR3. CDR3 nucleotide sequence: TGTGCCAGCTCACTAGGGGGTTATGGCTACACCTTC. This translates into CASSLGGYGYTF. The rearrangement links TRBV28 to TRBJ1-2; a weak D match, TRBD1 (6 bases). Trimming removed 8 bases at V and 5 bases at J, with 12 bases between. CDR1 is MDHEN, CDR2 SYDVKM, per germline. The CDR3 totals 12 residues.

The V gene is TRBV7-2, the J gene TRBJ2-5; tentatively, D is TRBD2 (6 bases). V was clipped by 1 base and J by 2 bases, with 11 bases between them. Germline values: CDR1 SGHTA, CDR2 FQGNSA. The length of the CDR3 is 15 residues. The CDR3 reads CASSLGVAEQETQYF. The CDR3 DNA is TGTGCCAGCAGCTTAGGGGTAGCGGAGCAAGAGACCCAGTACTTC.

The V and J genes are TRBV27 and TRBJ2-5, with D possibly matching TRBD2 (5 bases). Germline loops: CDR1 MNHEY, CDR2 SMNVEV (reference sequence). V was pared by 1 base and J by 5 bases, with 17 bases between. The CDR3 totals 16 residues. The CDR3 DNA reads as TGTGCCAGCAGTTTATACGGCCCCGGGGTTGGTGAGACCCAGTACTTC. Its protein product is CASSLYGPGVGETQYF.

The chain links TRBV2 to TRBJ2-1, with D perhaps matching TRBD1 (5 bases). Germline CDR1 SNHLY, CDR2 FYNNEI. The CDR3 totals 13 residues. The V end was cut by 6 bases, the J end by 8 bases, with 14 bases between. The CDR3 coding sequence is TGTGCCAGCAGGCAACAGGTAGTTGATGAGCAGTTCTTC. This gives the protein CASRQQVVDEQFF.

The chain employs TRBV2 and TRBJ2-2; 7 nucleotides line up with TRBD1. In germline, CDR1 is SNHLY, CDR2 FYNNEI. After removal of 6 bases from V and 4 bases from J, the junction contained 5 bases not matched to a gene. The CDR3 extends over 14 amino acids. The CDR3 bases are TGTGCCAGCAGCGCAGGGGGTAGCACCGGGGAGCTGTTTTTT. Translated, it gives CASSAGGSTGELFF.